This is a list of T cell receptor beta chains from one sample in a study of cytomegalovirus exposure and HLA in healthy donors. The method was immunoSEQ multiplex PCR; TCRdb's version includes in-frame clones alone and lacks a portion of them. There are 130,000 to 150,000 clones in the sample; over 60% occur only once, and around 3% lies in the top ten. The sample consisted of PBMCs. The receptor source for this set is a man between 35 and 55 years old in good health and CMV-seropositive. Each CDR3 is given with its conserved first and last residue. A D gene is named only where the DNA matches it firmly. The listing skips clone size in some rows; elsewhere it reads once, few, many or a size class.

j_call d_call v_call clone_size cdr3_aa cdr3_nt
TRBJ2-3 NA TRBV7-9 NA CASSLVGDTATQYF TGTGCCAGCAGCCTCGTTGGGGACACAGCTACGCAGTATTTT
TRBJ2-2 TRBD2 TRBV6-5 NA CATIAGATGELFF TGTGCCACTATAGCGGGAGCCACCGGGGAGCTGTTTTTT
TRBJ2-1 NA TRBV12-2 NA CASRAPPGTTYNEQFF TGTGCAAGTCGCGCCCCGCCCGGGACTACATACAATGAGCAGTTCTTC
TRBJ1-5 TRBD1 TRBV5-1 NA CASSPGTGWGNQPQHF TGCGCCAGCAGCCCAGGGACAGGATGGGGCAATCAGCCCCAGCATTTT
TRBJ1-2 NA TRBV5-1 NA CASRSSLEDSGYTF TGCGCCAGCAGATCCTCTCTTGAAGACAGCGGGTACACCTTC
TRBJ2-7 NA TRBV14 few CASSQSAGSYEQYF TGTGCCAGCAGCCAATCCGCGGGCTCCTACGAGCAGTACTTC
TRBJ2-2 NA TRBV7-2 NA CASSSDSGELFF TGTGCCAGCAGCTCCGACTCCGGGGAGCTGTTTTTT
TRBJ2-1 NA TRBV2 NA CASSEEAYNEQFF TGTGCCAGCAGTGAGGAGGCTTACAATGAGCAGTTCTTC
TRBJ2-5 TRBD1 TRBV7-9 NA CASRGQGARETQYF TGTGCCAGCAGGGGACAGGGGGCACGGGAGACCCAGTACTTC
TRBJ2-5 TRBD2 TRBV5-1 NA CASSLIAGVGEQYF TGCGCCAGCAGCCTTATAGCGGGAGTGGGGGAGCAGTACTTC
TRBJ2-7 NA TRBV18 NA CASSPGGSTVYEQYF TGTGCCAGCTCACCAGGAGGGTCTACTGTCTACGAGCAGTACTTC
TRBJ2-5 TRBD1 TRBV30 few CAWKGQGAFRETQYF TGTGCCTGGAAGGGACAGGGGGCATTTCGGGAGACCCAGTACTTC